The T cell receptor (beta chain) described here comes from a study of blood T cell repertoires in COVID-19 (dated by TCRdb to the early 2020s). Background for the entire study: The collaborator samples originated in the United States, Italy and Spain and spanned the acute and convalescent phases of COVID-19. The prospective study material was composed of cDNA or gDNA derived from T cells, B-cell-depleted T cells, or PBMCs. The dataset comprised deeply sampled blood TCRbeta repertoires from subjects exposed to, actively infected with, or recovered from COVID-19. A freely available public database, intended as a resource for researchers studying the immune response to SARS-CoV-2, is where the repertoires were released. The samples were drawn from two sources: the first 160 participants of the ongoing ImmuneRACE study, and about 1,300 subjects contributed by 6 global collaborators. A de-identified subject ID, COVID-19 status, age in years and sex were almost always included in the sample metadata. Where available, HLA class I and class II types were taken from metadata supplied by the sample provider and were not determined by assay-based typing. What the study reported, not specific to this receptor: How much clinical and demographic metadata was included differed by source and by participant, and the metadata was provided uncurated.

Samples from volunteer blood donors who had recovered from COVID-19 were contributed by a second Seattle source. Whole blood was collected in K2EDTA tubes by collaborating institutions according to the institutions' own protocols. Collaborator samples were shipped for TCRbeta analysis as frozen whole blood, isolated PBMCs, or DNA extracted from either sample type. Turning to this clone: This receptor's antigen is unknown. The sample holds no much larger clone one base away, and base qualities are not on file.

TCRbeta CDR3 regions were amplified from genomic DNA using the immunoSEQ Assay, a bias-controlled multiplex PCR. Under the source paper's analysis protocol: The number of nucleated cells in each sample was estimated from the amplification of reference gene primers within the assay. Sequence reads were collapsed and filtered to measure the absolute abundance of every unique TCRbeta CDR3 rearrangement. For each sample, productive Simpson clonality was calculated by taking the square root of Simpson's diversity index across productive rearrangements. TCRdb provides this immuneACCESS table in a form limited to in-frame rearrangements. Some clones are lacking; in checked studies, under half of them reflect an unresolved V gene, and why the rest are absent is not known. Clone size and V and J calls were adopted from that table, with D and trimming inferred from the DNA. The table for this sample lists about 70,000 clones; 80% of them were counted only once. Clones ranked in the top ten supply about 20% of the sample.

The sequencing sample was made of peripheral blood. The origin of this receptor is a man aged 70 or older who had recovered from COVID-19.

Read as DNA, the sequence is TGTGCCAGCAGTTACGACTCCTTAGAATACAATGAGCAGTTCTTC. The translation is CASSYDSLEYNEQFF. The chain employs TRBV6-5 and TRBJ2-1, with the D gene not confidently named. CDR1 MNHEY and CDR2 SVGAGI were looked up in the germline V gene. V and J lose 2 bases and 4 bases, and a span of 12 bases separates them. CDR3 length: 15 amino acids, cysteine to phenylalanine. Of the read, only the CDR3 DNA is kept; its 45 bases are in frame from base 1.